The TCR beta chain under discussion was sequenced for a study of T cell responses to AZD1222 COVID-19 vaccine. Concerning this clone: Its antigen is unknown.

The data were produced by immunoSEQ multiplex PCR, yet TCRdb's version contains in-frame clones alone and is incomplete. Of around 140,000 clones listed, roughly 93% are singletons. The study, taken as a whole, reports: Without day 14 samples, only post-peak T cell repertoires were studied. Spike-specific TCR repertoires showed rising breadth and depth after two AZD1222 doses. Regions left unmutated in variants are reportedly the target of nearly half of spike-specific TCRs.

Investigators merged groups given second doses at roughly 4 or roughly 12 weeks. The CDR3 spans 11 residues. In germline, CDR1 is DFQATT, CDR2 SNEGSKA (reference sequence). The junction had 3 bases not matched to a gene; V was cut back by 6 bases and J by 4 bases. This receptor was obtained from an adult who received the AZD1222 COVID-19 vaccine. The specimen was peripheral blood, collected 28 days after the second AZD1222 dose. The rearrangement uses TRBV20-1 and TRBJ2-7; 7 bases agree with TRBD2. CDR3 residues: CSAKRDYEQYF. The CDR3 bases are TGCAGTGCCAAGCGGGATTACGAGCAGTACTTC.